The sequence of this TCR beta chain was determined in a study of cytomegalovirus exposure and HLA in healthy donors. General study results and limits: Available immune exposure information covered CMV serostatus only.

Details on this clone: No antigen is known for it.

This CDR3 comprises 14 residues. Trimming took off 2 bases at V and 1 base at J, with 8 bases between the two ends. Germline V gene lookup returns CDR1 KGHSH and CDR2 LQKENI. Vbeta (60) and Jbeta (13) primers were used in the PCR. Libraries were prepared by immunoSEQ multiplex PCR; TCRdb keeps only in-frame clonotypes and omits some of them. The sample lists fewer than 200,000 clones, about 64% occurring once. The TCR originated in a man aged 50 to 59 in good health and CMV-seronegative. The chain uses TRBV18 and TRBJ2-5; the D gene is possibly TRBD1 (6 bases). Sequenced input: PBMCs. The CDR3 spells CASSPTRGQETQYF. In nucleotides, the CDR3 is TGTGCCAGCTCACCAACCAGGGGCCAAGAGACCCAGTACTTC.